A selection of T cell receptor beta chains follows, all from one sample in a study of CD8 T cells in Susac syndrome. TCRdb redid the calling of the immunoSEQ multiplex PCR reads with MiXCR, one entry per CDR3 protein. The sample includes about 210,000 distinct CDR3 sequences, approximately 95% of them seen just once. What was sequenced was CD4+ T cells from PBMCs. All receptors come from a human donor with multiple sclerosis. Both conserved end residues are part of each CDR3. The D gene is left open where the match is weak. The size field is filled for only some rows; it gives once, few, many or a size class.

V gene	J gene	CDR3 length	D gene	clone size	CDR3 DNA	CDR3 protein
TRBV20-1	TRBJ2-7	15	TRBD2	NA	TGCAGTGCTAGTAAACTAGCGGGAGGGGGAAGAGAGCAGTACTTC	CSASKLAGGGREQYF
TRBV27	TRBJ2-3	16	TRBD2	NA	TGTGCCAGCAGTTTGCCGAAGACTAGCGGGAGTGATACGCAGTATTTT	CASSLPKTSGSDTQYF
TRBV2	TRBJ1-2	12	NA	once	TGTGCCAGCACGGAATCTAACTATGGCTACACCTTC	CASTESNYGYTF
TRBV9	TRBJ2-3	15	NA	once	TGTGCCAGCAGCGTTCCGACGATACCGACAGATACGCAGTATTTT	CASSVPTIPTDTQYF
TRBV7-9	TRBJ2-5	15	TRBD2	NA	TGTGCCAGCAGCCCTGAAGGCGGGGGACAAGAGACCCAGTACTTC	CASSPEGGGQETQYF
TRBV20-1	TRBJ2-7	15	TRBD2	NA	TGCAGTGCTAGAACGAGACTAGCGGGACAATACGAGCAGTACTTC	CSARTRLAGQYEQYF
TRBV20-1	TRBJ1-1	16	NA	NA	TGCAGTGCTAGATCCCCCCCAGGGGTGAAGGGGACTGAAGCTTTCTTT	CSARSPPGVKGTEAFF
TRBV2	TRBJ1-5	14	TRBD1	NA	TGTGCCAGCAGGACAGGGTTCTCGGGTCAGCCCCAGCATTTT	CASRTGFSGQPQHF
TRBV5-6	TRBJ2-7	11	NA	NA	TGTGCCAGCAGCTTGGAAGGGCCGCAGTACTTC	CASSLEGPQYF
TRBV28	TRBJ2-7	16	NA	NA	TGTGCCAGCAGTTTAAATCCAGGATCCTTCTCCTACGAGCAGTACTTC	CASSLNPGSFSYEQYF
TRBV20-1	TRBJ2-5	14	NA	NA	TGCAGTGCTAGCTTAGCGGCGTACCAAGAGACCCAGTACTTC	CSASLAAYQETQYF
TRBV4-2	TRBJ1-1	15	NA	NA	TGTGCCAGCAGCCCGTGGATAGGGGAGTTCACTGAAGCTTTCTTT	CASSPWIGEFTEAFF
TRBV15	TRBJ2-1	14	NA	NA	TGTGCCACCAGCTCCTGGCGGGGAAACAATGAGCAGTTCTTC	CATSSWRGNNEQFF
TRBV28	TRBJ1-2	13	NA	NA	TGTGCCAGCAGTTTGCGGACAGTGTATGGCTACACCTTC	CASSLRTVYGYTF
TRBV29-1	TRBJ2-7	12	NA	NA	TGCAGCGTTGTCAGAGCCGGGGCCGAGCAGTACTTC	CSVVRAGAEQYF
TRBV5-1	TRBJ2-7	18	TRBD2	NA	TGCGCCAGCAGCTCTAGGACTAGCGGGGGGTCGAGCTCCTACGAGCAGTACTTC	CASSSRTSGGSSSYEQYF
TRBV24-1	TRBJ2-5	14	TRBD2	NA	TGTGCCACCCCTAGCGGGAGGATCTCGGAGACCCAGTACTTC	CATPSGRISETQYF
TRBV12-3/TRBV12-4	TRBJ2-1	15	NA	NA	TGTGCCAGCAGACCCAGGGGTCTGGGTTACAATGAGCAGTTCTTC	CASRPRGLGYNEQFF
TRBV29-1	TRBJ1-1	16	NA	NA	TGCAGCGTTGAAGATTGGGATCTTGTGACGAACACTGAAGCTTTCTTT	CSVEDWDLVTNTEAFF
TRBV28	TRBJ2-7	12	NA	NA	TGTGCCAGCAGTTCCATCTCCTACGAGCAGTACTTC	CASSSISYEQYF
TRBV28	TRBJ2-7	13	TRBD1	NA	TGTGCCAGCCTCGGGACAGGGAAGGCCGAGCAGTACTTC	CASLGTGKAEQYF
TRBV20-1	TRBJ2-1	11	NA	NA	TGCAGTGCTAGAGATTCCCCGCTTGAGTTCTTC	CSARDSPLEFF
TRBV7-9	TRBJ2-1	15	NA	once	TGTGCCAGCAGCTTAGAGGGGGGCCCGGGGAATGAGCAGTTCTTC	CASSLEGGPGNEQFF
TRBV13	TRBJ2-7	13	TRBD1	NA	TGTGCCAGCAGCTCGGACAGGTCTGACGAGCAGTACTTC	CASSSDRSDEQYF
TRBV30	TRBJ2-7	11	TRBD1	NA	TGTGCCTCCAACAGGGGGCTCCAGCAGTACTTC	CASNRGLQQYF
TRBV29-1	TRBJ2-7	13	NA	NA	TGCAGCGTTGTGGAGAGGGTTACCTACGAGCAGTACTTC	CSVVERVTYEQYF
TRBV5-1	TRBJ1-2	12	NA	NA	TGCGCCAGCAGCTTGGGGCATTCTGGCTACACCTTC	CASSLGHSGYTF
TRBV9	TRBJ2-1	14	NA	NA	TGTGCCAGCACGACGAGTCCGGTTGGAAGTGAGCAGTTCTTC	CASTTSPVGSEQFF
TRBV2	TRBJ2-7	15	NA	NA	TGTGCCAGCACCCTCGAGGCAGGCCTGTGGTACGAGCAGTACTTC	CASTLEAGLWYEQYF
TRBV5-4	TRBJ2-3	17	TRBD2	NA	TGTGCCAGCAGCTTGGATCGCTTTGCGGGAGCAGGGGATACGCAGTATTTT	CASSLDRFAGAGDTQYF
TRBV11-3	TRBJ2-2	12	NA	NA	TGTGCCAGCACCGGGACCGCCGGGGAGCTGTTTTTT	CASTGTAGELFF